Shown below are 3 T cell receptor beta chains from a single sample sequenced in a study of T-cell reconstitution after alpha-beta-depleted transplantation in children. For TCRbeta, the library was prepared with unique molecular identifiers. TCRdb used MiXCR to reprocess the PCR reads, holding one entry per CDR3 protein. The sample includes some 220,000 distinct CDR3 sequences, about 9.2% seen only once; the top ten take less than 8%. The starting material was PBMCs from the stem cell graft donor, obtained from the stem cell graft. Receptors were obtained from a human donor who donated a stem cell graft to a child with acute lymphoblastic leukemia.

This clonotype was observed a handful of times. The V gene is TRBV6-2 or TRBV6-3, the J gene TRBJ2-3; 7 bases match TRBD1. The CDR3 has 19 amino acids. V was pared by 0 bases and J by 2 bases, with 14 bases of the junction left unmatched. The germline CDR1 and CDR2 sequences are MNHEY and SVGEGT. This chain's CDR3 is CASSYSPGQGDIFTDTQYF. DNA of the CDR3: TGTGCCAGCAGTTACTCTCCTGGGCAGGGGGATATTTTCACAGATACGCAGTATTTT.

The chain employs TRBV7-2 and TRBJ1-5; maybe TRBD1 (6 bases). Trimming stripped 2 bases from V and 4 bases from J, with 18 bases between. CDR3 length equals 17 residues. Germline V gives CDR1 SGHTA, CDR2 FQGNSA. CDR3 nucleotides: TGTGCCAGCAGCTTAACACTCCGGGGGCAGGGGAATCAGCCCCAGCATTTT. This codes for CASSLTLRGQGNQPQHF.

Only a few counts were recorded for this clonotype. CDR3 residues: CASSLEASGGYINEQYF. DNA of the CDR3: TGTGCCAGCAGCTTGGAGGCTAGCGGGGGGTATATCAACGAGCAGTACTTC. V and J are TRBV5-5 and TRBJ2-7; 11 bases match TRBD2. The CDR3 contains 17 residues. The V segment lost 0 bases and the J segment 5 bases; nucleotides outside the gene matches: 10. From germline, CDR1 is SGHKS and CDR2 YYEKEE (reference sequence).